The 11 T cell receptor beta chains reported below all come from one sample, sequenced in a study of memory CD4+ T cells and cytomegalovirus serostatus. Single viable CD3+CD4+CD8-CD45RO+ cells were sorted as the memory CD4+ T cells. Assay used: immunoSEQ multiplex PCR; TCRdb lists only in-frame clones, some missing. The repertoire consists of tens of thousands of clones, with about 80% occurring once and the leading ten covering roughly 2%. Sequencing used memory CD4+ T cells from blood. Receptors originate from an adult in good health and CMV-seronegative.

The chain combines TRBV5-6 with TRBJ2-7; D is unresolved. The CDR3 totals 12 residues. Trimming stripped 1 base from V and 0 bases from J, with 2 bases between. Looked up from germline, CDR1 is SGHDT and CDR2 is YYEEEE. The CDR3 bases are TGTGCCAGCAGCTTGAGCTCCTACGAGCAGTACTTC. Its translation is CASSLSSYEQYF.

This sequence joins TRBV30 and TRBJ1-6; TRBD1 matches 8 bases. Germline V gene lookup returns CDR1 GTSNPN and CDR2 SVGIG (reference sequence). The CDR3 runs 14 residues. Trimming cost V 0 bases and J 7 bases; bases outside gene matches: 2. CDR3 residues: CAWSVQGGNSPLHF. CDR3 DNA: TGTGCCTGGAGTGTACAGGGGGGGAATTCACCCCTCCACTTT.

The count of this clone is one. This chain uses TRBV29-1 with TRBJ2-7; D may match TRBD1 or TRBD2 (5 bases each). V was shortened by 5 bases and J by 0 bases, with 14 bases between the two germline ends. This CDR3 region has 14 residues. The germline CDR1 and CDR2 sequences are SQVTM and ANQGSEA. The CDR3 sequence is CSVSDGTSSYEQYF. DNA for the CDR3: TGCAGCGTTAGCGACGGGACCAGCTCCTACGAGCAGTACTTC.

This clone was seen just once. In DNA, the CDR3 is TGTGCCAGCTCGCTCCGGGACAGTGGGAATCAGCCCCAGCATTTT. Amino acids: CASSLRDSGNQPQHF. The rearrangement uses TRBV18 and TRBJ1-5, with TRBD1 matching 7 bases. The CDR3 loop spans 15 amino acids. J gave up 4 bases and V 6 bases, and 9 bases lay outside the gene matches. Germline V lookup: CDR1 KGHSH, CDR2 LQKENI.

This chain uses TRBV10-3 with TRBJ2-3; 8 bases are a match to TRBD1. Losses at the gene ends were 6 bases for V and 6 bases for J; bases not matched to a gene: 11. This CDR3 is 15 amino acids long. Germline CDR1 and CDR2: ENHRY and SYGVKD. The CDR3 bases are TGTGCCATCAGCGGGACCGGGACAGGTGGGGATACGCAGTATTTT. Translation gives CAISGTGTGGDTQYF.

The chain recombines TRBV7-3 with TRBJ2-5; D gene unclear. The CDR3 extends over 13 amino acids. Trimming pared 1 base from V and 5 bases from J, leaving 8 bases between. Germline CDR1 reads SGHTA; CDR2 reads FQGTGA. CDR3 in amino acids: CASSLISAETQYF. The CDR3 coding sequence is TGTGCCAGCAGCTTAATTTCAGCTGAGACCCAGTACTTC.

The chain has TRBV5-6 and TRBJ1-2; no definite D call. The CDR3 covers 13 residues. Germline V gene lookup returns CDR1 SGHDT and CDR2 YYEEEE. V was shortened by 0 bases and J by 2 bases, with 5 bases between the two germline ends. In DNA form, the CDR3 reads TGTGCCAGCAGCTTGGGAGCGAACTATGGCTACACCTTC. Encoded protein: CASSLGANYGYTF.

The V and J genes are TRBV19 and TRBJ1-5; 10 bases map to TRBD1. Germline-derived CDR1 and CDR2 are LNHDA and SQIVND (reference sequence). V gave up 3 bases and J gave up 1 base; unmatched junction bases: 6. The CDR3 runs 17 residues. CDR3 coding DNA: TGTGCCAGTAGTATCCCGACAGGGGGCCTCAGCAATCAGCCCCAGCATTTT. As protein: CASSIPTGGLSNQPQHF. Full variable domain (outside the CDR3, taken from reference TRBV19 and TRBJ1-5): DGGITQSPKYLFRKEGQNVTLSCEQNLNHDAMYWYRQDPGQGLRLIYYSQIVNDFQKGDIAEGYSVSREKKESFPLTVTSAQKNPTAFYLCASSIPTGGLSNQPQHFGDGTRLSIL.

The chain combines TRBV9 with TRBJ2-2, with TRBD1 matching 7 bases. The CDR3 is made up of 15 amino acids. CDR1 and CDR2 from the germline V gene are SGDLS and YYNGEE. V was clipped by 4 bases and J by 1 base; unmatched bases: 4. The CDR3 spells CASSLRQGNTGELFF. CDR3 DNA sequence: TGTGCCAGCAGCCTCCGACAGGGGAACACCGGGGAGCTGTTTTTT.

This chain connects TRBV5-1 to TRBJ2-3, with TRBD2 matching over 10 bases. V was clipped by 4 bases and J by 0 bases; unmatched bases: 5. The CDR3 runs 16 residues. CDR1 and CDR2 (germline): SGHRS, YFSETQ. CDR3 loop: CASSPWTSGSTDTQYF. The CDR3, as DNA: TGCGCCAGCAGCCCCTGGACTAGCGGTAGCACAGATACGCAGTATTTT.

The chain carries TRBV21-1 and TRBJ2-7; TRBD1 is taken as the D call from the table, unchecked against the DNA. TRBV21-1 is a documented pseudogene. CDR3 length: 14 residues. CDR3 sequence reads: CASIMDRGKYEQYF. CDR3 DNA: TGTGCCAGCATCATGGACAGGGGGAAGTACGAGCAGTACTTC.